The 21 T cell receptor beta chains listed next were all sequenced from one sample in a study of identical twins. MiXCR was run by TCRdb on the 5' RACE reads, yielding one entry per CDR3 protein. Among 1.5 million to 2 million distinct CDR3 sequences, less than 35% were seen once, and the ten largest hold over 0.25%. Material for sequencing was cord blood. All receptors come from a newborn girl in good health.

The V call is TRBV2, the J call TRBJ1-1; no firm D call. The CDR3 covers 13 residues. Germline lookup yields CDR1 SNHLY and CDR2 FYNNEI. Trimming shortened V by 9 bases and J by 0 bases, and 11 bases separated the two germline ends. CDR3 protein: CASTLGLNTEAFF. CDR3 nucleotide sequence: TGTGCCAGTACTCTAGGCCTGAACACTGAAGCTTTCTTT.

The rearrangement uses TRBV3-1 and TRBJ2-1; 14 nucleotides agree with TRBD2. V shed 4 bases and J 1 base; nucleotides not matched to a gene: 12. The germline V gene has CDR1 LGHDT and CDR2 YNNKEL (reference sequence). There are 20 residues in the CDR3. The CDR3 region is CASSPSGTSGSTRSYNEQFF. The CDR3 DNA is TGTGCCAGCAGCCCATCCGGGACTAGCGGGAGTACCCGATCCTACAATGAGCAGTTCTTC.

This clonotype was seen only a few times. This chain uses TRBV20-1 with TRBJ2-7; 7 positions match TRBD1. Germline CDR1 reads DFQATT; CDR2 reads SNEGSKA (reference sequence). CDR3 length equals 13 residues. The ends lost 5 bases at V and 2 bases at J; junction bases unmatched: 6. CDR3 sequence (DNA): TGCAGTGCTGACTCCGGGACAGCCTACGAGCAGTACTTC. It specifies CSADSGTAYEQYF.

The rearrangement links TRBV20-1 to TRBJ2-7, with D unclear. The germline CDR1 and CDR2 sequences are DFQATT and SNEGSKA (reference sequence). V lost 2 bases, J lost 7 bases, and 9 bases lay in between. The CDR3 extends over 11 amino acids. The CDR3 spells CSARSPREQYF. As DNA, the CDR3 is TGCAGTGCTAGATCCCCTAGGGAGCAGTACTTC.

The V and J genes are TRBV28 and TRBJ2-7; a weak D match, TRBD1 (5 bases). There are 13 residues in the CDR3. V was shortened by 7 bases and J by 2 bases, with 12 bases between the two germline ends. Germline V gene sequence: CDR1 MDHEN, CDR2 SYDVKM. Here the CDR3 DNA reads TGTGCCAGCAATGGGGCAGGCGCCTACGAGCAGTACTTC. Its protein is CASNGAGAYEQYF.

The chain joins TRBV20-1 to TRBJ1-2; D not resolved. The length of the CDR3 is 18 residues. Deletions cut 0 bases from V and 0 bases from J, with 20 bases between. Germline-derived CDR1 and CDR2 are DFQATT and SNEGSKA (reference sequence). DNA of the CDR3: TGCAGTGCTAGAGATCTCCCCAAGGGCACCCCGTCTAACTATGGCTACACCTTC. Amino acid sequence: CSARDLPKGTPSNYGYTF.

This clonotype was found once. The chain employs TRBV3-1 and TRBJ2-6; a possible D gene is TRBD1 (6 bases). Germline CDR1 is LGHDT and CDR2 is YNNKEL (reference sequence). Trimming removed 4 bases at V and 3 bases at J, with 13 bases between. The CDR3 totals 16 residues. The chain's CDR3 is CASSPTEQGGANVLTF. The DNA for the CDR3 is TGTGCCAGCAGCCCGACGGAACAGGGTGGGGCCAACGTCCTGACTTTC.

The sample holds a few counts of this clonotype. V and J are TRBV20-1 and TRBJ2-7; TRBD2 agrees at 8 bases. This CDR3 comprises 14 residues. With V trimmed by 3 bases and J by 3 bases, 7 bases remained unmatched. The germline gives CDR1 DFQATT, CDR2 SNEGSKA (reference sequence). For the CDR3, the DNA is TGCAGTGCTAGCGGTCGAGCGGGAGTCTACGAGCAGTACTTC. Translated: CSASGRAGVYEQYF.

There are many counts of this clonotype. This sequence joins TRBV2 and TRBJ2-7, with D possibly being TRBD2 (6 bases). V was cut by 3 bases and J by 3 bases, with 9 bases left in between. CDR3 size: 13 residues. Germline-derived CDR1 and CDR2 are SNHLY and FYNNEI. The CDR3 reads CASSERGNYEQYF. DNA for the CDR3: TGTGCCAGCAGTGAGCGGGGAAACTACGAGCAGTACTTC.

This clonotype showed up just a few times. The chain couples TRBV20-1 to TRBJ1-2; a possible D gene is TRBD1 (5 bases). V was shortened by 6 bases and J by 8 bases, with 16 bases between the two germline ends. The CDR3 length is 12 residues. Germline CDR1 DFQATT, CDR2 SNEGSKA (reference sequence). The DNA for the CDR3 is TGCAGTGCGGGACGGAGAGGGAGCGGCTACACCTTC. This sequence encodes CSAGRRGSGYTF.

The chain employs TRBV29-1 and TRBJ1-6; perhaps TRBD1 as D (6 bases). This CDR3 comprises 13 residues. Germline V gives CDR1 SQVTM, CDR2 ANQGSEA. Trimming shortened V by 6 bases and J by 7 bases, and 13 bases separated the two germline ends. Here the CDR3 DNA reads TGCAGCGTCAGAGGGGGTGTAAATTCACCCCTCCACTTT. This gives the protein CSVRGGVNSPLHF.

This chain joins TRBV4-1 and TRBJ1-4; D remains unclear. Germline V gene lookup returns CDR1 MGHRA and CDR2 YSYEKL. The CDR3 has 16 amino acids. Trimming took 0 bases from V and 3 from J, leaving 11 bases between them. The CDR3 DNA follows: TGCGCCAGCAGCCAAGATGGTCCTATACCTAATGAAAAACTGTTTTTT. Its protein product is CASSQDGPIPNEKLFF.

The chain couples TRBV5-1 to TRBJ2-3; D might be TRBD2 (6 bases). This CDR3 is built from 13 residues. V lost 4 bases and J lost 5, with 11 bases in between. The germline V gene has CDR1 SGHRS and CDR2 YFSETQ. CDR3 sequence reads: CASSAGGRDTQYF. The DNA of the CDR3 is TGCGCCAGCAGCGCCGGGGGTCGAGATACGCAGTATTTT. The full variable domain, rest sourced from reference TRBV5-1 and TRBJ2-3, is KAGVTQTPRYLIKTRGQQVTLSCSPISGHRSVSWYQQTPGQGLQFLFEYFSETQRNKGNFPGRFSGRQFSNSRSEMNVSTLELGDSALYLCASSAGGRDTQYFGPGTRLTVL.

The rearrangement joins TRBV3-1 to TRBJ2-3; 10 bases map to TRBD2. Germline V gene sequence: CDR1 LGHDT, CDR2 YNNKEL (reference sequence). The length of the CDR3 is 16 residues. V trimming: 2 bases; J trimming: 2 bases; junction bases outside the gene matches: 4. The CDR3 loop reads CASSQIAGGITDTQYF. CDR3 nucleotides: TGTGCCAGCAGCCAAATAGCGGGGGGAATCACAGATACGCAGTATTTT.

The rearrangement joins TRBV27 to TRBJ2-7; 7 positions match TRBD1. J gave up 3 bases and V 6 bases, and 11 bases lay outside the gene matches. CDR1 MNHEY and CDR2 SMNVEV come from the germline V gene (reference sequence). CDR3 length: 15 amino acids. The CDR3 DNA reads as TGTGCCAGCAGCCTATCGGGTCCAGGGGGCTACGAGCAGTACTTC. Its translation: CASSLSGPGGYEQYF.

This clonotype was found a few times. The chain recombines TRBV6-5 with TRBJ2-5; 8 positions match TRBD1. Germline V gives CDR1 MNHEY, CDR2 SVGAGI. J gave up 5 bases and V 7 bases, and 9 bases lay outside the gene matches. CDR3 length equals 14 residues. This CDR3 is CASTPRTGRETQYF. As DNA, the CDR3 is TGTGCCAGCACCCCGAGGACAGGGCGCGAGACCCAGTACTTC.

CDR3 sequence: CSARELILTDTQYF. CDR3 sequence (DNA): TGCAGTGCTAGAGAGCTTATACTCACAGATACGCAGTATTTT. This sequence joins TRBV20-1 and TRBJ2-3; no clear D. The CDR3 spans 14 residues. The V end lost 0 bases, the J end lost 2 bases, and 9 bases lay between the germline ends. CDR1 and CDR2 (germline): DFQATT, SNEGSKA (reference sequence).

This clonotype occurred once. The V and J genes are TRBV5-1 and TRBJ1-2, with D possibly being TRBD1 (5 bases). Germline values: CDR1 SGHRS, CDR2 YFSETQ. V was cut by 3 bases and J by 5 bases, with 23 bases left in between. This CDR3 is built from 17 residues. The CDR3 here is CASSWGSWQPSGYGYTF. CDR3 DNA: TGCGCCAGCAGCTGGGGCTCGTGGCAACCCTCGGGGTATGGCTACACCTTC.

This sequence joins TRBV2 and TRBJ2-5, with D perhaps TRBD2 (6 bases). Trimming took off 6 bases at V and 11 bases at J, with 22 bases between the two ends. Germline V gives CDR1 SNHLY, CDR2 FYNNEI. The CDR3 spans 14 residues. CDR3 in DNA: TGTGCCAGCAGAGCGTTACTAGCCCTCAATGAGCAGTACTTC. Protein sequence: CASRALLALNEQYF.

In nucleotides, the CDR3 is TGCAGTGCTAGTCCATTTGACAGGACCACTGAAGCTTTCTTT. This encodes CSASPFDRTTEAFF. The V gene is TRBV20-1, the J gene TRBJ1-1; the D gene is possibly TRBD1 (6 bases). The CDR3 has 14 residues. Deletions cut 3 bases from V and 4 bases from J, with 15 bases between. Germline loops: CDR1 DFQATT, CDR2 SNEGSKA (reference sequence).

The rearrangement joins TRBV7-2 to TRBJ1-6, with no clear D. Germline V gene sequence: CDR1 SGHTA, CDR2 FQGNSA. This CDR3 is 13 amino acids long. The V gene lost 6 bases and the J gene lost 7 bases, with 10 bases spanning the gap. The CDR3, as DNA: TGTGCCAGCAGACACATGGCGAATTCACCCCTCCACTTT. The encoded protein is CASRHMANSPLHF.